Here is one T cell receptor (beta chain) with its context. Its antigen is as yet unknown. A clone one base away is much larger, so this may be a read error. A 5'RACE reaction primed in the constant segment made cDNA libraries of TCR alpha and TCR beta, and these carried sample barcodes and UMIs. TCRdb analysed the 5' RACE reads with MiXCR anew, one entry per CDR3 protein. The sample lists hundreds of thousands of distinct CDR3 sequences, around 17% occurring once. This sample was included in a study of T-cell memory formation after mild COVID-19. The study's findings and limits: Clones shrinking between day 15 and 85 showed a balanced CD4/CD8 split, and those that grew later tilted toward CD4+.

V was trimmed by 1 base and J by 0 bases, leaving 8 bases between them. CDR3 length: 15 residues. CDR1 is SGHKS and CDR2 is YYEKEE in the germline V gene (reference sequence). The chain joins TRBV5-5 to TRBJ2-1; no definite D call. The clonotype comes from an adult woman who had mild COVID-19 (a few samples of this study predate the infection). Cell type and time point are not known. Input material: PBMCs or a T cell subset sorted from them (not recorded which). The CDR3 sequence: CASSLSRLSYNEQFF. The CDR3 region has the DNA TGTGCCAGCAGCTTGTCGAGGCTCTCCTACAATGAGCAGTTCTTC.